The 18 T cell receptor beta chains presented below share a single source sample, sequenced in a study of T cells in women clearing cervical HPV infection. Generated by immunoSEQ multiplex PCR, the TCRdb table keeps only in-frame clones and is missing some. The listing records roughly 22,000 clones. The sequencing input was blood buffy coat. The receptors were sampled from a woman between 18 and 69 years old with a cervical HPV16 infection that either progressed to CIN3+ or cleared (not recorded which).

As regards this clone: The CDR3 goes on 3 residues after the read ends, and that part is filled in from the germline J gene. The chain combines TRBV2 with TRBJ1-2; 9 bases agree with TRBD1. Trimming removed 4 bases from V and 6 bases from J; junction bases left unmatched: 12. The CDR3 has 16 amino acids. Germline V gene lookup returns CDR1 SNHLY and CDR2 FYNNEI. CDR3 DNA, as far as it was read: TGTGCCAGCAGTGCCGGGACAGGGAGGCTCGGCGATGGC. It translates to CASSAGTGRLGDG. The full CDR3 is CASSAGTGRLGDGYTF.

The CDR3 sequence is CSASRGQNTGELFF. The covered CDR3 bases are TGCAGTGCTAGTAGGGGACAGAACACCGGGGAG. The rearrangement uses TRBV20-1 and TRBJ2-2; D is perhaps TRBD1 (6 bases). From the germline J gene comes the end of the CDR3, since the read stops 3 residues before it. Per germline, CDR1 DFQATT and CDR2 SNEGSKA (reference sequence). The CDR3 sequence is 14 residues long. Trimming removed 3 bases at V and 1 base at J, with 9 bases between.

CDR3 in amino acids: CASEDNQETQYF. Incomplete CDR3 DNA: TGTGCCAGTGAGGACAACCAAGAGACC. The chain links TRBV19 to TRBJ2-5; D is possibly TRBD1 (5 bases). Coverage ceases 3 residues before the CDR3 finishes, and the germline J gene fills in the end. Germline V CDR1 and CDR2: LNHDA, SQIVND (reference sequence). Trimming removed 8 bases from V and 0 bases from J, with 7 bases in between. The CDR3 spans 12 residues.

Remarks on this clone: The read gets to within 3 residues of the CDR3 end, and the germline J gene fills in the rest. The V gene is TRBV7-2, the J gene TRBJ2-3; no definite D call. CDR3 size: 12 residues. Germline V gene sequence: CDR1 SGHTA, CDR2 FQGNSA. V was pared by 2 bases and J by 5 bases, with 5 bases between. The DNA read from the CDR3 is TGTGCCAGCAGCTTACCAGGAGATACG. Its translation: CASSLPGDT. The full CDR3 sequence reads CASSLPGDTQYF.

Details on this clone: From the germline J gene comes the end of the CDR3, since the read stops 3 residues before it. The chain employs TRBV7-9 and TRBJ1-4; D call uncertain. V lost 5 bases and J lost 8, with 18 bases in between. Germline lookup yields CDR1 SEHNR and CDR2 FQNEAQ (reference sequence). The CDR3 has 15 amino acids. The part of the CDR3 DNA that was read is TGTGCCAGCAGCCGACCAACCTCCGACGGGGAAAAA. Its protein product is CASSRPTSDGEK. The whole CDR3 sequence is CASSRPTSDGEKLFF.

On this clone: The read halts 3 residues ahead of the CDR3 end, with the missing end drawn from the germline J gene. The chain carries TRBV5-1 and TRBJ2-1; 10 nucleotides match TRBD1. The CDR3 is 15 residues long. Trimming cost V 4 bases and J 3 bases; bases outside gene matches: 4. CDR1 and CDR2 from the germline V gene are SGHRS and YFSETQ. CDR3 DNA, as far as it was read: TGCGCCAGCAGCCCTCGGACAGGGGGCTACAATGAG. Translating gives CASSPRTGGYNE. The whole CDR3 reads CASSPRTGGYNEQFF.

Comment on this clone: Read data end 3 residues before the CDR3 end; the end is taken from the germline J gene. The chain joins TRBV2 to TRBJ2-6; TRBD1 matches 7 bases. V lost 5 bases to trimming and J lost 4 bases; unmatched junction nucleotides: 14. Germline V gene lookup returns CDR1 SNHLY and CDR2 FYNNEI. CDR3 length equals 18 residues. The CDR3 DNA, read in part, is TGTGCCAGCAGTCTGACAGGGTTGGGACGGGGAGGGGCCAACGTC. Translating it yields CASSLTGLGRGGANV. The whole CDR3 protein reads CASSLTGLGRGGANVLTF.

The CDR3 bases that were read are TGTGCCTGGAGTCAATCGGCCTACGAG. This translates into CAWSQSAYE. The CDR3 in its entirety is CAWSQSAYEQYF. The chain combines TRBV30 with TRBJ2-7; D gene unclear. From the germline J gene comes the end of the CDR3, since the read stops 3 residues before it. V was clipped by 2 bases and J by 2 bases, with 7 bases between them. Germline loops: CDR1 GTSNPN, CDR2 SVGIG (reference sequence). The CDR3 is 12 amino acids.

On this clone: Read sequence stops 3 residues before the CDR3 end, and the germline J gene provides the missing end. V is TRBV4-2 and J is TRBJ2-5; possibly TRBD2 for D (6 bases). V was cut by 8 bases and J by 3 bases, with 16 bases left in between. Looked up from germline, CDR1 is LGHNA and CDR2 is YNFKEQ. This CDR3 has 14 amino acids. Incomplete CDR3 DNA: TGTGCCAGCTCCCGCCGGGACTTTAAAGAGACC. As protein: CASSRRDFKET. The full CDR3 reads CASSRRDFKETQYF.

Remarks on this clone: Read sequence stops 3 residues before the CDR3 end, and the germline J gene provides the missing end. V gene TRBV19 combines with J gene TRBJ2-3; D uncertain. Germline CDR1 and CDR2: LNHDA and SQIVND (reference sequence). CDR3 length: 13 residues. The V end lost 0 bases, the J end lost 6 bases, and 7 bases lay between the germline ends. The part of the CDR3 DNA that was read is TGTGCCAGTAGTATAGATCTATACGATACG. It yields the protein CASSIDLYDT. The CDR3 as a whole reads CASSIDLYDTQYF.

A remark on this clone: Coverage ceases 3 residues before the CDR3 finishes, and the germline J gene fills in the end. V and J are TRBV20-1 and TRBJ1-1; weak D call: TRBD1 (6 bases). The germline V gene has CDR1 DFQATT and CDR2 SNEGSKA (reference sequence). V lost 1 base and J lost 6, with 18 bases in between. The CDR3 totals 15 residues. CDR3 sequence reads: CSARVGTTVTAEAFF. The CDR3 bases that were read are TGCAGTGCTAGAGTAGGGACAACAGTAACTGCTGAA.

The CDR3 sequence is CASSQTTGGINQPQHF. CDR3 DNA (partial): TGTGCCAGCTCCCAAACGACAGGGGGAATCAATCAGCCC. The chain uses TRBV18 and TRBJ1-5, with TRBD1 identical over 9 bases. Read coverage stops 3 residues before the CDR3 terminus; the germline J gene supplies the remainder. CDR1 KGHSH and CDR2 LQKENI come from the germline V gene. Trimming at V came to 6 bases and at J to 3 bases, leaving 9 bases not matched to a gene. CDR3 size: 16 residues.

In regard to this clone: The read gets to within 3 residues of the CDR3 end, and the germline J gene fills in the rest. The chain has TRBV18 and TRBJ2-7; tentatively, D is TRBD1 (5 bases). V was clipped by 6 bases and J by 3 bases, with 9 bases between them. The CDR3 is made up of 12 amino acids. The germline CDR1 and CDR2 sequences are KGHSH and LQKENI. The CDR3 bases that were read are TGTGCCAGCTCTCAACAGGACTACGAG. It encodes CASSQQDYE. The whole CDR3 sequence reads CASSQQDYEQYF.

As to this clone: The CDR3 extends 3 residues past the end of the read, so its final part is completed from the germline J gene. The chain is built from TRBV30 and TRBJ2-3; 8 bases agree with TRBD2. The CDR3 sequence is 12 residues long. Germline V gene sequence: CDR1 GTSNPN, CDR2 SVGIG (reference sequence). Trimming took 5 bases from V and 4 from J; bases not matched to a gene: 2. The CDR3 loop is CAWSGGADTQYF. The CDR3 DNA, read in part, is TGTGCCTGGTCGGGGGGGGCAGATACG.

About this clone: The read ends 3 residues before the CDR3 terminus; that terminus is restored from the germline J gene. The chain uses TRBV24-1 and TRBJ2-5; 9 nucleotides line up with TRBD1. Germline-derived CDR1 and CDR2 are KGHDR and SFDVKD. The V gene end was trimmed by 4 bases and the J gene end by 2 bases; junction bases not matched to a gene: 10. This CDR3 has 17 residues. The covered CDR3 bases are TGTGCCACCAGTGACACAACCCCCGGGACAGGGCAAGAGACC. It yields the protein CATSDTTPGTGQET. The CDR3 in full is CATSDTTPGTGQETQYF.

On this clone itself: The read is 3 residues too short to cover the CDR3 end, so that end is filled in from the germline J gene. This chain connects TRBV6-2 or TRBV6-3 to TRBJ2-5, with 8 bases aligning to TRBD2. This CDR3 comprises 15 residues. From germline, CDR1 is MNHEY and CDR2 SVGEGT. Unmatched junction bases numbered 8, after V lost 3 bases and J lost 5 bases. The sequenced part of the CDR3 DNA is TGTGCCAGCAGTTATGAGGGACTAGAGGGGGAGACC. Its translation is CASSYEGLEGET. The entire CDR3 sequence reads CASSYEGLEGETQYF.

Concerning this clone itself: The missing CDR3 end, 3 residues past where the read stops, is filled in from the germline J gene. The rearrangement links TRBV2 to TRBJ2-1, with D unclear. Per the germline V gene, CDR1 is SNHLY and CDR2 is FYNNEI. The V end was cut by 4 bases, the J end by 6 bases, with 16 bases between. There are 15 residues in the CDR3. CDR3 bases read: TGTGCCAGCAGTGTTGTGGGCCAACCGTCCAATGAG. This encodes CASSVVGQPSNE. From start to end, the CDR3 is CASSVVGQPSNEQFF.

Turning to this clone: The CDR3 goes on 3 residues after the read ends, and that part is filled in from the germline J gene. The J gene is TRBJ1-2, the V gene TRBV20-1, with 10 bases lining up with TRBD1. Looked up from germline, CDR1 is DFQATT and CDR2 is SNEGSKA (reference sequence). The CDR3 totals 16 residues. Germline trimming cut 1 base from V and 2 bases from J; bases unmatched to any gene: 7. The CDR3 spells CSARGMKDRGNYGYTF. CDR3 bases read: TGCAGTGCTAGAGGTATGAAGGACAGGGGGAACTATGGC.